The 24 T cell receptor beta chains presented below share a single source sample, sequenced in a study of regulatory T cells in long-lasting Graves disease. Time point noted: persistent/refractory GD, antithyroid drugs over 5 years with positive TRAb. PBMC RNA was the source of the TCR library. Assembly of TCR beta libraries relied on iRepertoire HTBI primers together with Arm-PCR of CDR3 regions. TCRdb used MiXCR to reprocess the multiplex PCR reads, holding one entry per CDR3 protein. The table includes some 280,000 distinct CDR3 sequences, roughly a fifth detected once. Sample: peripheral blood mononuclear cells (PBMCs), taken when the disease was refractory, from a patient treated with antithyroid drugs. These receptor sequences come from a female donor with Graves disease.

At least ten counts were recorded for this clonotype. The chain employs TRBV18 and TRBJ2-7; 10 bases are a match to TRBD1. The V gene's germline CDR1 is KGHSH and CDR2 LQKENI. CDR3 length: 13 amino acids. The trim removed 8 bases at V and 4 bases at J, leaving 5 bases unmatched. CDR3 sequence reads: CASSSGQGYEQYF. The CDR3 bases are TGTGCCAGCAGTTCGGGACAGGGGTACGAGCAGTACTTC.

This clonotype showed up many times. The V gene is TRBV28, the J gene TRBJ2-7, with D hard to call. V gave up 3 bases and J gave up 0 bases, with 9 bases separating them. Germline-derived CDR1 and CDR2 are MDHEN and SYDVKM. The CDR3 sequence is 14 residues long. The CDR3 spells CASSFPGSSYEQYF. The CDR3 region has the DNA TGTGCCAGCAGTTTCCCAGGATCCTCCTACGAGCAGTACTTC.

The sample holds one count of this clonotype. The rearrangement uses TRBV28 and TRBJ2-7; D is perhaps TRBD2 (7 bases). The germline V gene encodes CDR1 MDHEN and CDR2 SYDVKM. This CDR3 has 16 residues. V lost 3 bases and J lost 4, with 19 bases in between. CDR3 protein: CASSFWGGRGGYEQYF. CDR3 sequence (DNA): TGTGCCAGCAGTTTCTGGGGGGGCAGGGGAGGATACGAGCAGTACTTC.

CDR3 sequence reads: CASSLDGGLAYEQYF. The CDR3 DNA is TGTGCCAGCAGCTTAGATGGGGGGCTTGCCTACGAGCAGTACTTC. The chain uses TRBV11-2 and TRBJ2-7; TRBD1 or TRBD2 may be the D gene (6 bases each). The CDR3 runs 15 residues. Germline V gene lookup returns CDR1 SGHAT and CDR2 FQNNGV. V was trimmed by 0 bases and J by 2 bases, leaving 11 bases between them.

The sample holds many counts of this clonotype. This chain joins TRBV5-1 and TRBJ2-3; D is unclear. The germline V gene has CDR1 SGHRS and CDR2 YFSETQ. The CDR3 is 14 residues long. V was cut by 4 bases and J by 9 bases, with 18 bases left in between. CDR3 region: CASSDPDLAKTQYF. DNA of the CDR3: TGCGCCAGCAGCGACCCCGACCTTGCGAAGACGCAGTATTTT.

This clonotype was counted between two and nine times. This CDR3 reads CASSPTPWLPYEQYF. The CDR3, as DNA: TGTGCCAGCAGTCCCACCCCCTGGTTGCCCTACGAGCAGTACTTC. The V gene is TRBV6-1, the J gene TRBJ2-7; D gene uncertain. Germline CDR1 and CDR2: MNHNS and SASEGT. Trimming took off 5 bases at V and 2 bases at J, with 16 bases between the two ends. The CDR3 sequence is 15 residues long.

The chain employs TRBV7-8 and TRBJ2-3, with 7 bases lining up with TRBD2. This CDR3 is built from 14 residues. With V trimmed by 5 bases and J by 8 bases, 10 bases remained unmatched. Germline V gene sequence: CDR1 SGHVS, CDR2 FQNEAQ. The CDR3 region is CASSPREGPGTQYF. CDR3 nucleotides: TGTGCCAGCAGCCCCAGGGAGGGTCCGGGTACGCAGTATTTT.

CDR3 DNA: TGCAGTGCTAGACAGGGGGCGGGTGAAAAACTGTTTTTT. It codes for CSARQGAGEKLFF. The chain links TRBV20-1 to TRBJ1-4; TRBD1 matches at 8 bases. CDR3 size: 13 residues. The V gene's germline CDR1 is DFQATT and CDR2 SNEGSKA (reference sequence). V shed 2 bases and J 7 bases; nucleotides not matched to a gene: 3.

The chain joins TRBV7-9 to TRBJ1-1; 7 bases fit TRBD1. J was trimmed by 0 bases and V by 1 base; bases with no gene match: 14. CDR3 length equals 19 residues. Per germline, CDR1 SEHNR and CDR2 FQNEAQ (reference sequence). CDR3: CASSLDRFVTGALNTEAFF. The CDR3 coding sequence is TGTGCCAGCAGCTTAGATCGTTTTGTTACAGGGGCGCTGAACACTGAAGCTTTCTTT. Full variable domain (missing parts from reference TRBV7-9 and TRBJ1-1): DTGVSQNPRHKITKRGQNVTFRCDPISEHNRLYWYRQTLGQGPEFLTYFQNEAQLEKSRLLSDRFSAERPKGSFSTLEIQRTEQGDSAMYLCASSLDRFVTGALNTEAFFGQGTRLTVV.

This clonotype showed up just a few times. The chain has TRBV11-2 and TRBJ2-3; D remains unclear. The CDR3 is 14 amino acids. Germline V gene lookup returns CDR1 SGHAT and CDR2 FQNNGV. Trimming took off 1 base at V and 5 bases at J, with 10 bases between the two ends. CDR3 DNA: TGTGCCAGCAGCTTAGCTGGACGGAGAGATACGCAGTATTTT. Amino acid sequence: CASSLAGRRDTQYF.

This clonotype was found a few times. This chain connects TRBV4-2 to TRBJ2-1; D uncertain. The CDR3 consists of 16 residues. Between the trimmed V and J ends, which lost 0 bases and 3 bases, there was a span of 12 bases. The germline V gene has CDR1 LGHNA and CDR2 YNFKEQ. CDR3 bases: TGTGCCAGCAGCCAAGATAGGTCCTCAAACTACAATGAGCAGTTCTTC. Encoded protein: CASSQDRSSNYNEQFF.

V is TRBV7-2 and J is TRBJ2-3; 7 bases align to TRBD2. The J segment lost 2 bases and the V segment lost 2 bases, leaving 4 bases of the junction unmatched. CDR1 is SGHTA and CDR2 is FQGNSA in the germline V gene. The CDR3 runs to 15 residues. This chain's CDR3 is CASSLRSGTTDTQYF. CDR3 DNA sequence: TGTGCCAGCAGCTTACGGAGCGGGACCACAGATACGCAGTATTTT.

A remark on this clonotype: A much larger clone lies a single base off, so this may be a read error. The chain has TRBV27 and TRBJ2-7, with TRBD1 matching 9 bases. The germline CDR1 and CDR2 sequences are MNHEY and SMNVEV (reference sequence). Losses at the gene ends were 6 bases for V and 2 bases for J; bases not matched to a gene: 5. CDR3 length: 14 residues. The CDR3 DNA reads TGTGCCAGCAGCATAAGACAGGGGGCCTACGAGCAGTACTTC. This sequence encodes CASSIRQGAYEQYF.

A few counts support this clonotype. DNA of the CDR3: TGCAGTGCTAGGGGGGCCCCGAGCTCCTACAATGAGCAGTTCTTC. Translating gives CSARGAPSSYNEQFF. The V call is TRBV20-1, the J call TRBJ2-1; possibly TRBD1 for D (6 bases). CDR1 DFQATT and CDR2 SNEGSKA come from the germline V gene (reference sequence). CDR3 length: 15 amino acids. Trimming removed 3 bases from V and 0 bases from J, with 12 bases in between.

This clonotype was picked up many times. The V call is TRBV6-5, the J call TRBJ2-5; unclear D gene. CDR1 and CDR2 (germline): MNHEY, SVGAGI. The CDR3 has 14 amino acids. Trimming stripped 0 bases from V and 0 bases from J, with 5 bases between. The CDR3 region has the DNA TGTGCCAGCAGTTACTCGCAGAACCAAGAGACCCAGTACTTC. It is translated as CASSYSQNQETQYF.

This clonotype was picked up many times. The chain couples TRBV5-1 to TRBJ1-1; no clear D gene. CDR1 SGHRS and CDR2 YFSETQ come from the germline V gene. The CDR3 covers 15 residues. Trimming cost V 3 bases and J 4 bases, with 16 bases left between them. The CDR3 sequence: CASSSTDTWSTEAFF. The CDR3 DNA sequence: TGCGCCAGCAGCTCCACCGACACCTGGAGCACTGAAGCTTTCTTT. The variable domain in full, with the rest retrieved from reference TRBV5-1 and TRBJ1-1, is KAGVTQTPRYLIKTRGQQVTLSCSPISGHRSVSWYQQTPGQGLQFLFEYFSETQRNKGNFPGRFSGRQFSNSRSEMNVSTLELGDSALYLCASSSTDTWSTEAFFGQGTRLTVV.

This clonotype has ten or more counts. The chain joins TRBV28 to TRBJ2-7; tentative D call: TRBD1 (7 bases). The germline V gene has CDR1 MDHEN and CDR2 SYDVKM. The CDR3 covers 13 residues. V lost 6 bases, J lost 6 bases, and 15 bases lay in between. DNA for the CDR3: TGTGCCAGCAGAGACAGGGACTTGGGCGAGCAGTACTTC. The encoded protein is CASRDRDLGEQYF.

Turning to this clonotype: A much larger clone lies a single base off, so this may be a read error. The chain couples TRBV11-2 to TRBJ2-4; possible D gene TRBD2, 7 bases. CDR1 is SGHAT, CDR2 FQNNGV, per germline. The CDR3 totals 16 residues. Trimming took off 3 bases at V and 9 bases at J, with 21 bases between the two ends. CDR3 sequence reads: CASSFGGRGGRGIQYF. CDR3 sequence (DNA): TGTGCCAGCAGCTTCGGGGGGCGGGGTGGACGGGGCATTCAGTACTTC.

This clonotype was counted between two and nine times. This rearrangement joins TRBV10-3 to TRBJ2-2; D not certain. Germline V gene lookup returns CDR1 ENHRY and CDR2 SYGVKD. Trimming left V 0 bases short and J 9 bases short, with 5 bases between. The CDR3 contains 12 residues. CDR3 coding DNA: TGTGCCATCAGTGAGTCGGGCTGGGAGCTGTTTTTT. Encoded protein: CAISESGWELFF.

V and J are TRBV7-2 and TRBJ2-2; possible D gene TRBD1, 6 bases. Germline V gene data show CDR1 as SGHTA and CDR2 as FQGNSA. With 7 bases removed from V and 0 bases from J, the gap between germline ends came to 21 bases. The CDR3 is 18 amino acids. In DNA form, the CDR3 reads TGTGCCAGCACCACCCAGGGGTACGGGGTATCGAACACCGGGGAGCTGTTTTTT. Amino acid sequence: CASTTQGYGVSNTGELFF.

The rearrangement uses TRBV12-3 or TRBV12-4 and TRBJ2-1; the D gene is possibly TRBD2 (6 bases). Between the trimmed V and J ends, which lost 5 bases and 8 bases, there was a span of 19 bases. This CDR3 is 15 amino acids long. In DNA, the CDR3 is TGTGCCAGCAGTCCCGGCCTAGCGCTTGGGGATGAGCAGTTCTTC. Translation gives CASSPGLALGDEQFF.

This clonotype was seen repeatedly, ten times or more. The CDR3 sequence is CSKRQGHEETQYF. As DNA, the CDR3 is TGCAGCAAGAGACAGGGGCACGAAGAGACCCAGTACTTC. The chain has TRBV20-1 and TRBJ2-5, with 8 bases that match TRBD1. The CDR3 has 13 amino acids. The germline CDR1 and CDR2 sequences are DFQATT and SNEGSKA (reference sequence).

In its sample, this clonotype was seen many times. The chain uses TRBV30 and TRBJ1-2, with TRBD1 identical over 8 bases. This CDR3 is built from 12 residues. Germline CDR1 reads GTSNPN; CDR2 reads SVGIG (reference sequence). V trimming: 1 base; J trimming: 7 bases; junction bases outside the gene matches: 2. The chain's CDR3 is CAWSETGVGYTF. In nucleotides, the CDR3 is TGTGCCTGGAGTGAGACAGGGGTTGGCTACACCTTC.

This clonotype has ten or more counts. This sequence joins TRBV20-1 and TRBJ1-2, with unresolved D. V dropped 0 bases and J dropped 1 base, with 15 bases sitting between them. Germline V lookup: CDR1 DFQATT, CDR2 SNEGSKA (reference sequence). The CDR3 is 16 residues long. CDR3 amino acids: CSARDSAGPDNYGYTF. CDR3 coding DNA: TGCAGTGCTAGAGATTCGGCAGGCCCCGATAACTATGGCTACACCTTC.